This T cell receptor beta chain was sequenced in a study of blood T cell repertoires in COVID-19. The method was immunoSEQ multiplex PCR; TCRdb's version includes in-frame clones alone and lacks a portion of them. Of about 400,000 clones in the sample, about 83% were seen once. The ends were cut back, 5 bases at V and 0 bases at J, with 13 bases in the middle. CDR3 length equals 15 residues. Germline V gene data show CDR1 as MNHEY and CDR2 as SVGEGT. This receptor was taken from a woman aged 45-65 years who had recovered from COVID-19. V is TRBV6-2 or TRBV6-3 and J is TRBJ1-2, with D perhaps matching TRBD1 (5 bases). Sample: PBMCs or T cells enriched from blood (not recorded which). As DNA, the CDR3 is TGTGCCAGCAGTGACGTCGACAGCTCTAACTATGGCTACACCTTC. The encoded protein is CASSDVDSSNYGYTF.